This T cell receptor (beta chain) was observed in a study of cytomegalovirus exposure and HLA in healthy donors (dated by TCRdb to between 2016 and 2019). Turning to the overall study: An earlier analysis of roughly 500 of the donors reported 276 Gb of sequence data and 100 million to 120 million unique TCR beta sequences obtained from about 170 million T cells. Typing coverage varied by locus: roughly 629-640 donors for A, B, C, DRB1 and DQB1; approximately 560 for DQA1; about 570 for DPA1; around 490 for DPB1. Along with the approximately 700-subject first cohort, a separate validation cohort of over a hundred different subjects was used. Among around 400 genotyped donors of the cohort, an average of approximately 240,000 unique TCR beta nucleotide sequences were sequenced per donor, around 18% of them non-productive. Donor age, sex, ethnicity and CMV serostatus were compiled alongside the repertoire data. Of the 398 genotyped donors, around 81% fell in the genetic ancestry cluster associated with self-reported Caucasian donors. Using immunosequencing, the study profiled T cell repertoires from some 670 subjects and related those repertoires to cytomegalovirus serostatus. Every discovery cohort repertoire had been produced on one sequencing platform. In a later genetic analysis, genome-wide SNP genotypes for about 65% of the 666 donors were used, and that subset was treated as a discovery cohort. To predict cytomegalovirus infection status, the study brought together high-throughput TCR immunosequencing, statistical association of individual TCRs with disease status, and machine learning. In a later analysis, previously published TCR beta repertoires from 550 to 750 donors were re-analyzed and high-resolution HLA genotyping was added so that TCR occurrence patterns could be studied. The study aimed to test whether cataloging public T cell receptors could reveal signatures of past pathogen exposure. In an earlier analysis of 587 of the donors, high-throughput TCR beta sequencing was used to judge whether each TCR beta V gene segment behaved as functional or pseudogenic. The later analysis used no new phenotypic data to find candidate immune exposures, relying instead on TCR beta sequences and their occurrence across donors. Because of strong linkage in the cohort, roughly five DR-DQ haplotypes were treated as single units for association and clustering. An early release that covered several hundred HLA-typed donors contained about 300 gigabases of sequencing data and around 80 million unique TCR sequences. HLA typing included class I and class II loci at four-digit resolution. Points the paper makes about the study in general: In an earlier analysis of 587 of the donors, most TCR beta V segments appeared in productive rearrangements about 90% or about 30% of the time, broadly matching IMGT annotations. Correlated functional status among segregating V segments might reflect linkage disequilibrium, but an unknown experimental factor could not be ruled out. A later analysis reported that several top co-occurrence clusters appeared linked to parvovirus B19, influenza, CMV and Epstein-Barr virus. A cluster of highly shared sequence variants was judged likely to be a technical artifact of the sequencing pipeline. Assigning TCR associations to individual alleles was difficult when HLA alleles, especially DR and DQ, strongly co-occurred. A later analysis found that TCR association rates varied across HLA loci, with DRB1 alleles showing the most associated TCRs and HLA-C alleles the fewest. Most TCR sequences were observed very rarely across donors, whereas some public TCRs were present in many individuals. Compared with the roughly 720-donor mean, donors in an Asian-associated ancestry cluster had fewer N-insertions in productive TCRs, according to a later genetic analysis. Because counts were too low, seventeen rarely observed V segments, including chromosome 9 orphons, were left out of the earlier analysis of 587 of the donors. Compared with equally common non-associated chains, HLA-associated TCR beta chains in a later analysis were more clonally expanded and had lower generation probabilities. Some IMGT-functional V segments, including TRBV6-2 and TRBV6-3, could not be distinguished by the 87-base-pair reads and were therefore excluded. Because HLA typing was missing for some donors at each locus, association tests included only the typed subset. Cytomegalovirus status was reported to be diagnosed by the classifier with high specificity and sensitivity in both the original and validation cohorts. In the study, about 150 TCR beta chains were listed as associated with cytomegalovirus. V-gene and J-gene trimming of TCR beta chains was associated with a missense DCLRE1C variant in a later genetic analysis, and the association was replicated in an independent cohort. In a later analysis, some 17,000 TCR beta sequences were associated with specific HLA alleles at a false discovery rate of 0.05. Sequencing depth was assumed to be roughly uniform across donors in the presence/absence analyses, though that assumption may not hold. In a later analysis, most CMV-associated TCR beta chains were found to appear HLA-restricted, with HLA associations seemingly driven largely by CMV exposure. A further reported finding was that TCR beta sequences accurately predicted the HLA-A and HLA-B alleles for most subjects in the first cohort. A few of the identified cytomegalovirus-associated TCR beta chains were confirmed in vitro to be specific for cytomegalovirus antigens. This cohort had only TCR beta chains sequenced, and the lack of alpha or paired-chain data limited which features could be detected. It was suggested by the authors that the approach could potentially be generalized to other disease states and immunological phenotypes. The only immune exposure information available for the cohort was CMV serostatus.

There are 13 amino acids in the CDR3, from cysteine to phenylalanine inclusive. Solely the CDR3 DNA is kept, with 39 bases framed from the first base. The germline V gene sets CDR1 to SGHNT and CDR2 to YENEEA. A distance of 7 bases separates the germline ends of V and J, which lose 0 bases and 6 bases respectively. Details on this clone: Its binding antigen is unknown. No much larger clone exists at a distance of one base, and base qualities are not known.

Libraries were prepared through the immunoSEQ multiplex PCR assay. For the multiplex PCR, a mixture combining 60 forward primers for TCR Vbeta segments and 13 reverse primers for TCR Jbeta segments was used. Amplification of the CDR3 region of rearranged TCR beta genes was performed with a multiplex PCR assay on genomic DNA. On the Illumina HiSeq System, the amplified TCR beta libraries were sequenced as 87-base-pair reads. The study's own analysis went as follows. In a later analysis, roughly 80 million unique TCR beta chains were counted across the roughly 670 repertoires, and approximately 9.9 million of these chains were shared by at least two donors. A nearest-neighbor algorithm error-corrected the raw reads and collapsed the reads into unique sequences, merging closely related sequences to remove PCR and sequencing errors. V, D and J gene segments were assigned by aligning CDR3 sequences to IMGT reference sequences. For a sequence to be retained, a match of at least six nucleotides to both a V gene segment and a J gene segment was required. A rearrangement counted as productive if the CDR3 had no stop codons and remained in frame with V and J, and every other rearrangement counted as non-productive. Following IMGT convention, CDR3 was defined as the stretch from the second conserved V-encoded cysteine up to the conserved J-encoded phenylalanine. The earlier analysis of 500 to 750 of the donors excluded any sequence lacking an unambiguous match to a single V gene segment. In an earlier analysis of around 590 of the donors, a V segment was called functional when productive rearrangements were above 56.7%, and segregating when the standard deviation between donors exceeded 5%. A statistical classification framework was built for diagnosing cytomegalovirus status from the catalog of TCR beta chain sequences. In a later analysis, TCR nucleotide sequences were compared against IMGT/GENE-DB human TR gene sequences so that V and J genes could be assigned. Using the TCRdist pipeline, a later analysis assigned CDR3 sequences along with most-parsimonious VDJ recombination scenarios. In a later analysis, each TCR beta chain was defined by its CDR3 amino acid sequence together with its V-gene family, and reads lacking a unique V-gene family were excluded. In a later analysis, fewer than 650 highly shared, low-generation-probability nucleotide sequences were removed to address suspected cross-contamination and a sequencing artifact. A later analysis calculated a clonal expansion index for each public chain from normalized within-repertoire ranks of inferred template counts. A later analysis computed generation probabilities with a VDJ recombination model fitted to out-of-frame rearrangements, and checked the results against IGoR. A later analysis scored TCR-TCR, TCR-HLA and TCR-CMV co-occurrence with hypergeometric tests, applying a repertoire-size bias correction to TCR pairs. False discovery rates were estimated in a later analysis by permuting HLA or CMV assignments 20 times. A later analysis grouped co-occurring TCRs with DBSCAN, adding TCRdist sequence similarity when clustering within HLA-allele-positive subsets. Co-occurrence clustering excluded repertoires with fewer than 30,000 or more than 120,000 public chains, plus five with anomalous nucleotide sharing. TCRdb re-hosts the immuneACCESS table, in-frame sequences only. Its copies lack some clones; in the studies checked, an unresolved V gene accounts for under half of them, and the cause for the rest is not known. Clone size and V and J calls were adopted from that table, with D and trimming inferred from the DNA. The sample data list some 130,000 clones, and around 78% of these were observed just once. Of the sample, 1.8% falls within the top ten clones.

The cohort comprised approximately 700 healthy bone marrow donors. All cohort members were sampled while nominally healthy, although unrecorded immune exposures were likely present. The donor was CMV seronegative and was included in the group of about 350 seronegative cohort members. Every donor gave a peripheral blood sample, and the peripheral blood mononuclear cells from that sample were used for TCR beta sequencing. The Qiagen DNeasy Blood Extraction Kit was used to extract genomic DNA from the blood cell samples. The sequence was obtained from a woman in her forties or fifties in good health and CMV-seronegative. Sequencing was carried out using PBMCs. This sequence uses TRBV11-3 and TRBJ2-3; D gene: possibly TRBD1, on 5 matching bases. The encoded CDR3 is CASSLEHRDTQYF. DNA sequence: TGTGCCAGCAGCTTAGAGCACAGGGATACGCAGTATTTT.